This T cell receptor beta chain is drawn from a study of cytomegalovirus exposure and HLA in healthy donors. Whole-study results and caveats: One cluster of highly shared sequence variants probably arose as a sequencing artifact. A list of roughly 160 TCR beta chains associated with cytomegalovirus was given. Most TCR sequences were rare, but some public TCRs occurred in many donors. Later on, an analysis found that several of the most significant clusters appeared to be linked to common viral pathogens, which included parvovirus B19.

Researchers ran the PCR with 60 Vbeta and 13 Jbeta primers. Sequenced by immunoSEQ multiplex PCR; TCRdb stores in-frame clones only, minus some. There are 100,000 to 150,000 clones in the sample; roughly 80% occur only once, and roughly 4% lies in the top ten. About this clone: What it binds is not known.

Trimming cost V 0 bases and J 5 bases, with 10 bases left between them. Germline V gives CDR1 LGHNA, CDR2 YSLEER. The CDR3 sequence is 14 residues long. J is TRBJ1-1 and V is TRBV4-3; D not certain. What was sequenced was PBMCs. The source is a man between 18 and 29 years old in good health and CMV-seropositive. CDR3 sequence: CASSQDSVETEAFF. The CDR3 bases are TGCGCCAGCAGCCAAGATAGCGTCGAAACTGAAGCTTTCTTT.